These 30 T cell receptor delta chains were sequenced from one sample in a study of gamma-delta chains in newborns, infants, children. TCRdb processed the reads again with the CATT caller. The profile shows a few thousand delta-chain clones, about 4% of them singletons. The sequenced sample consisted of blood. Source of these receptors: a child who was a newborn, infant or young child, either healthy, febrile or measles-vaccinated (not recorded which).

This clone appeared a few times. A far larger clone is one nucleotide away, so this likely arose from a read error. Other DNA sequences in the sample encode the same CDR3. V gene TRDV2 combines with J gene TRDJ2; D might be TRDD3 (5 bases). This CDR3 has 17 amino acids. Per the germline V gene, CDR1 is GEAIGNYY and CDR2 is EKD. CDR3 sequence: CACDTVGMEVLTAQLFF. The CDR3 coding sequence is TGTGCCTGTGACACCGTTGGGATGGAGGTTTTGACGGCACAACTCTTCTTT.

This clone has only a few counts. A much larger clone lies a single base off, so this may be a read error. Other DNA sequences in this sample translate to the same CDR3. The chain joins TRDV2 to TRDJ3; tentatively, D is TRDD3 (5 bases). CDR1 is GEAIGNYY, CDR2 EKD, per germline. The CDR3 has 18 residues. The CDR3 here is CACDTAGYSSWDTRQMFF. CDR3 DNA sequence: TGTGCCTGTGACACCGCTGGTTATAGCTCCTGGGACACCCGACAGATGTTTTTT.

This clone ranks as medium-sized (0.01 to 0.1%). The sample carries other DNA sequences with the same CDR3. As DNA, the CDR3 is TGTGCCTGTGACACTGGGGGATACCGGACCTGGGACACCCGACAGATGTTTTTC. The encoded protein is CACDTGGYRTWDTRQMFF. V and J are TRDV2 and TRDJ3, with TRDD3 matching over 10 bases. CDR1 is GEAIGNYY and CDR2 is EKD in the germline V gene. V gave up 1 base and J gave up 2 bases; unmatched junction bases: 4. The CDR3 has 18 residues.

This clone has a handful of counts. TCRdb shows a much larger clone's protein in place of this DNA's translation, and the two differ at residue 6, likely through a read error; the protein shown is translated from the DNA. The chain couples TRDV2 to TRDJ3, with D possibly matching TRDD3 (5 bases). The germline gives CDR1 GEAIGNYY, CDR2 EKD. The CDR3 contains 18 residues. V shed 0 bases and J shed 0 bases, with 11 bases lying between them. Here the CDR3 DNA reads TGTGCCTGTGACACCCGGGATTCTCGCTCCTGGGACACCCGACAGATGTTTTTC. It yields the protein CACDTRDSRSWDTRQMFF.

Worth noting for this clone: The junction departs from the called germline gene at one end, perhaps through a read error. The CDR3 region has the DNA TGTGCCTGTGGCACTGTAGGAGATACCTGGGACACCCGACAGATTTTTTTC. It encodes CACGTVGDTWDTRQIFF. The rearrangement links TRDV2 to TRDJ3; D might be TRDD3 (5 bases). The CDR3 is made up of 17 amino acids. Germline values: CDR1 GEAIGNYY, CDR2 EKD.

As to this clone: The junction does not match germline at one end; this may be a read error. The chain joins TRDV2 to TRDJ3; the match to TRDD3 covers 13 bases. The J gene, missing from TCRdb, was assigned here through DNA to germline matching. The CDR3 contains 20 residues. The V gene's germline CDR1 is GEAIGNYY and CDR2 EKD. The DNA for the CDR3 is TGTGCCTGTGGCGTACTGGGGGATACGCTAAGCTCCCGGGACAACCGACAGATGTTTTTC. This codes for CACGVLGDTLSSRDNRQMFF.

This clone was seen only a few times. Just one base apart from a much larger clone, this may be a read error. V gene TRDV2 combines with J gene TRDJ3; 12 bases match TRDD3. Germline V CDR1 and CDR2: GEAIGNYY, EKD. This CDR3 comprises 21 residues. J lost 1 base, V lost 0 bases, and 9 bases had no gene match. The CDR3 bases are TGTGCCTGTGACACCAAGTACTGGGGGATACACGAATCCTGGGACACCCGACAGATGTTTTTC. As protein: CACDTKYWGIHESWDTRQMFF.

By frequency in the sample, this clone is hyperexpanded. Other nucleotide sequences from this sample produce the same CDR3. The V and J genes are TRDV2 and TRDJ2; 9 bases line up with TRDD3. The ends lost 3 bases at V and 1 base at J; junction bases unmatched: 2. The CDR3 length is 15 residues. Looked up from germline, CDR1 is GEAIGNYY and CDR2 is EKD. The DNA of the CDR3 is TGTGCCTGTGACGTACTGGGGGATTTGACAGCACAACTCTTCTTT. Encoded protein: CACDVLGDLTAQLFF.

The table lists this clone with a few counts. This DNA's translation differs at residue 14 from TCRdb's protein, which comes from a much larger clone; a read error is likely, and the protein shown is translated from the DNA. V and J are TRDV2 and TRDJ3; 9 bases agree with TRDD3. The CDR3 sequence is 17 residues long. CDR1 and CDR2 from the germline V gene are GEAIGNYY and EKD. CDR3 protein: CACDYWGSSWDTRHMFF. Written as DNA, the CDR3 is TGTGCCTGTGACTACTGGGGGAGCTCCTGGGACACCCGACATATGTTTTTC.

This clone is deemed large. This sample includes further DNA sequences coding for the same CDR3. CDR3 nucleotides: TGTGCCTGTGACACGGACACCCGACAGATGTTTTTC. This codes for CACDTDTRQMFF. The chain joins TRDV2 to TRDJ3; unclear D gene. The CDR3 covers 12 residues. Deletions cut 1 base from V and 6 bases from J, with 0 bases between. Per germline, CDR1 GEAIGNYY and CDR2 EKD.

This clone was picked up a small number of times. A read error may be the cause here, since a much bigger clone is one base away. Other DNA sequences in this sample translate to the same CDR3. In DNA form, the CDR3 reads TGTGCCTGTGACCCCATCGCGGGGGGATCCTGGGACACCCGACAGATGTTTTTC. Its protein is CACDPIAGGSWDTRQMFF. The chain couples TRDV2 to TRDJ3, with D possibly TRDD3 on 6 matching bases. Trimming took off 3 bases at V and 1 base at J, with 15 bases between the two ends. Per germline, CDR1 GEAIGNYY and CDR2 EKD. There are 18 residues in the CDR3.

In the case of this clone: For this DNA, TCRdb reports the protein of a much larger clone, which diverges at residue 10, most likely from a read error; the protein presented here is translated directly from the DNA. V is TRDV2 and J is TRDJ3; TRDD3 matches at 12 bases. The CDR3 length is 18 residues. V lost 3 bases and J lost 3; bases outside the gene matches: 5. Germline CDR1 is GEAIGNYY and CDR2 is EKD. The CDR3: CACDFTGGYFWDTRQMFF. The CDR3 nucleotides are TGTGCCTGTGACTTTACTGGGGGATACTTCTGGGACACCCGACAGATGTTTTTC.

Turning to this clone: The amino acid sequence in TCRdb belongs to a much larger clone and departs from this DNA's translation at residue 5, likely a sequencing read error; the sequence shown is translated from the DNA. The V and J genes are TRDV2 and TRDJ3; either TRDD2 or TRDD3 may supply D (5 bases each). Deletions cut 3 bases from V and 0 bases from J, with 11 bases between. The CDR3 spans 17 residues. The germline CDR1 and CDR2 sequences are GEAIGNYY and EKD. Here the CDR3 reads CACDPTGSSWDTRQMFF. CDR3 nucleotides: TGTGCCTGTGACCCTACTGGCAGCTCCTGGGACACCCGACAGATGTTTTTC.

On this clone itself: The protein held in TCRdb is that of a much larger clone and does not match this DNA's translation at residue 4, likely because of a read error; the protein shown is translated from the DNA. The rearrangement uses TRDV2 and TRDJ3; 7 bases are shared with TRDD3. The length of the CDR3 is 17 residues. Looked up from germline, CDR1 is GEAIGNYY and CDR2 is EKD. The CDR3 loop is CACGTWGHSWDTRQMFF. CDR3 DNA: TGTGCCTGTGGCACCTGGGGGCACTCCTGGGACACCCGACAGATGTTTTTC.

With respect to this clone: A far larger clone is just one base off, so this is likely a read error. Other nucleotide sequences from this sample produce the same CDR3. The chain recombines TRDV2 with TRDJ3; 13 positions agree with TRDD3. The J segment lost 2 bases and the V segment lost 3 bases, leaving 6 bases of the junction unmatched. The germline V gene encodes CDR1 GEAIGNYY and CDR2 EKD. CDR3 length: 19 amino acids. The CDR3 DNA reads TGTGCCTGTGACCCGACTACTGGGGGATACGCCTGGGACACCCGACAGATGTTTTTC. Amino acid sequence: CACDPTTGGYAWDTRQMFF.

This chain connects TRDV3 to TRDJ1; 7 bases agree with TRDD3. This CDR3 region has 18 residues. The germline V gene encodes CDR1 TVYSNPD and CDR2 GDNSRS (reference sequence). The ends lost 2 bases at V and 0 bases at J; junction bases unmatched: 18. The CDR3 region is CAFSGRRIRGFYTDKLIF. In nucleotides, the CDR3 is TGTGCCTTTTCGGGCCGGAGGATACGAGGGTTTTACACCGATAAACTCATCTTT.

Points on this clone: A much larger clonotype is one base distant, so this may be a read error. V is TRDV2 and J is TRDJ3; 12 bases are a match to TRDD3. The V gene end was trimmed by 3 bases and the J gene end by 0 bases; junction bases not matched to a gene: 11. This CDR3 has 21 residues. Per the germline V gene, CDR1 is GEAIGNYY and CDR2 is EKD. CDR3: CACDATPTGGYFSWDTRQMFF. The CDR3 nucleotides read TGTGCCTGTGACGCCACTCCGACTGGGGGATACTTCTCCTGGGACACCCGACAGATGTTTTTC.

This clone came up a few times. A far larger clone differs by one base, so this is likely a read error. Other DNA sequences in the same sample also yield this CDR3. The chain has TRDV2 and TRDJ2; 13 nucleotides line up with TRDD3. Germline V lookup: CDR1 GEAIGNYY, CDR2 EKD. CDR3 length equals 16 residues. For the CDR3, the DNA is TGTGCTTGTGATCGACTGGGGGATACGATGACAGCACAACTCTTCTTT. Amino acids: CACDRLGDTMTAQLFF.

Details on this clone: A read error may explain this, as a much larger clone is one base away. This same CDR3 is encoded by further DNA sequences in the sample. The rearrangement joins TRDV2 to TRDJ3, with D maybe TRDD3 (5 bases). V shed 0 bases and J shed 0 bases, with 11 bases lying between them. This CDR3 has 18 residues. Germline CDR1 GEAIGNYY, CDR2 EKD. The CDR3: CACDTGDSRSWDTRQMFF. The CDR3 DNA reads TGTGCCTGTGACACCGGGGACTCTCGCTCCTGGGACACCCGACAGATGTTTTTC.

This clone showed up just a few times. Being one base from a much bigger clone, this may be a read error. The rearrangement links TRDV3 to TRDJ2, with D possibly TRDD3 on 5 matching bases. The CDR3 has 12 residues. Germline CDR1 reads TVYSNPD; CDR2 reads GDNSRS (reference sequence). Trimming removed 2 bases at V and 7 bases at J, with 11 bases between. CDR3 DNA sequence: TGTGCCTTTGGGGAACGGATAGCACAACTCTTCTTT. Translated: CAFGERIAQLFF.

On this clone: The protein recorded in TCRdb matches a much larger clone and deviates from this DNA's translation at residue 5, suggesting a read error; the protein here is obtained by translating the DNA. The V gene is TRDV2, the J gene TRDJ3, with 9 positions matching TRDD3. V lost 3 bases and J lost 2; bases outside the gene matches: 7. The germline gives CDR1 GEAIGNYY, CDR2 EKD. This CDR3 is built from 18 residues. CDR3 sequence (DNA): TGTGCCTGTGACGCGGTGGGGGATATCACCTGGGACACCCGACAGATGTTTTTC. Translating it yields CACDAVGDITWDTRQMFF.

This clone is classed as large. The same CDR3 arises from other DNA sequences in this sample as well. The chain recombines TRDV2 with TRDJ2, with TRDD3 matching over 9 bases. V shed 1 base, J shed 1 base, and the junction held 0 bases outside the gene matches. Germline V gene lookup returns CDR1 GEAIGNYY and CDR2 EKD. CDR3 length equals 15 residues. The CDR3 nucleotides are TGTGCCTGTGACACACTGGGGGATTTGACAGCACAACTCTTCTTT. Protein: CACDTLGDLTAQLFF.

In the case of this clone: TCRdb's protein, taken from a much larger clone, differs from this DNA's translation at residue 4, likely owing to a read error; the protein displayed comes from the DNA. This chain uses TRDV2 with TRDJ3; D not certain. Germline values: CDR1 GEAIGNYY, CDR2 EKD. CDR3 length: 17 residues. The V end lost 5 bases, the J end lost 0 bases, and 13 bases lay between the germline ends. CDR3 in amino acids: CACGCIGSSWDTRQMFF. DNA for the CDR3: TGTGCCTGTGGCTGTATAGGCAGCTCCTGGGACACCCGACAGATGTTTTTC.

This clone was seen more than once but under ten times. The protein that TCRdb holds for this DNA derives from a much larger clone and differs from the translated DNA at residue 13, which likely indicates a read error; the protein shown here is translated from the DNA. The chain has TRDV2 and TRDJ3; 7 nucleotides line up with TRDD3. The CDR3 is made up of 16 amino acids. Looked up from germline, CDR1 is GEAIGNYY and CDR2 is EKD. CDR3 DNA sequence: TGTGCCTGTGACTGGGGGAGCTCCTGGGACACCCGACGGATGTTTTTC. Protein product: CACDWGSSWDTRRMFF.

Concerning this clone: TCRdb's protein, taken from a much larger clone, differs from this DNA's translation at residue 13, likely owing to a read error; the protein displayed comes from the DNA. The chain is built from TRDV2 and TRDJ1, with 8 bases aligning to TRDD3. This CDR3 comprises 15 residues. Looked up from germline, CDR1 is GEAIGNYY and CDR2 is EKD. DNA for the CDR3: TGTGCCTGTGACTCCCTGGGGGACCCAGCCGATAAACACATCTTT. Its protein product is CACDSLGDPADKHIF.

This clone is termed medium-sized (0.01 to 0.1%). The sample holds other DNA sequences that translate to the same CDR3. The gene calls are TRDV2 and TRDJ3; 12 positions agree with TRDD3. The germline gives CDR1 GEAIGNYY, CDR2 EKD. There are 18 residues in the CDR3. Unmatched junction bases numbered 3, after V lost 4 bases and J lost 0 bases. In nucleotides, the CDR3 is TGTGCCTGTGATACTGGGGGATACTTCTCCTGGGACACCCGACAGATGTTTTTC. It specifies CACDTGGYFSWDTRQMFF.

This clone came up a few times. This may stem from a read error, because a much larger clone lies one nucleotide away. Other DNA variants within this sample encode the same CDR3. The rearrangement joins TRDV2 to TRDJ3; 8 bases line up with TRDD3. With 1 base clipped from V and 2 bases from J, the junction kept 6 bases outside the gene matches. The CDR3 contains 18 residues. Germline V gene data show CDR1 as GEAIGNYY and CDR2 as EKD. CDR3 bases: TGTGCCTGTGACACTGGGATACGCAAAACCTGGGACACCCGACAGATGTTTTTC. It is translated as CACDTGIRKTWDTRQMFF.

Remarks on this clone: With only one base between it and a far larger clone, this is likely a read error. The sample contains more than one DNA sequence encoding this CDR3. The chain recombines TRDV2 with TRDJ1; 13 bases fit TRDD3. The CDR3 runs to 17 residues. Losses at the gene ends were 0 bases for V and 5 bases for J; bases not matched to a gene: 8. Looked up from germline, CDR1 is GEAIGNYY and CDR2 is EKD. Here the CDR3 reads CACDTVGYWGIRDKLIF. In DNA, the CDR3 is TGTGCCTGTGACACCGTCGGCTACTGGGGGATACGTGATAAACTCATCTTT.

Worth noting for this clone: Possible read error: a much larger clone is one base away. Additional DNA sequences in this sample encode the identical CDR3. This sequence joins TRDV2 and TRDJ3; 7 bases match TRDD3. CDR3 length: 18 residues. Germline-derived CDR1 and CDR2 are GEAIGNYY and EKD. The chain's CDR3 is CACDILGITSWDTRQMFF. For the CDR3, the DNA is TGCGCCTGTGACATACTGGGGATTACCTCCTGGGACACCCGACAGATGTTTTTC.

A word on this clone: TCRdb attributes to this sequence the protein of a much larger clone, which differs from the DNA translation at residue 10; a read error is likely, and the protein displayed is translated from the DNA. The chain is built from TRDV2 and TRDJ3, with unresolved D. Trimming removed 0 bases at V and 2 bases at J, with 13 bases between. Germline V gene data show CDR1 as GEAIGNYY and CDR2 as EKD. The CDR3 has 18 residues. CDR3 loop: CACDTAGYSPWDTRQMFF. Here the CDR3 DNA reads TGTGCCTGTGACACCGCTGGTTATAGCCCCTGGGACACCCGACAGATGTTTTTC.